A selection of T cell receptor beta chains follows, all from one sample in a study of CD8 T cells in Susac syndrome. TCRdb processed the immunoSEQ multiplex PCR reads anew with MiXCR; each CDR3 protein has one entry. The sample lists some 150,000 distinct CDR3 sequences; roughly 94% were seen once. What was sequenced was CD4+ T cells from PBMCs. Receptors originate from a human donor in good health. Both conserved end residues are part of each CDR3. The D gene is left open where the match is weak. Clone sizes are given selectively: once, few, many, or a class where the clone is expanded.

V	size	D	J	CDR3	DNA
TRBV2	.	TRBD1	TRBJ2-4	CASSSRQGTNIQYF	TGTGCCAGCAGTTCCCGACAGGGTACAAACATTCAGTACTTC
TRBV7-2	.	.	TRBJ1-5	CASSLVSGGNQPQHF	TGTGCCAGCAGCTTAGTATCAGGGGGCAATCAGCCCCAGCATTTT
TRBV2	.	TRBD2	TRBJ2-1	CASSGTSGFHEQFF	TGTGCCAGCAGTGGGACTAGCGGGTTCCATGAGCAGTTCTTC
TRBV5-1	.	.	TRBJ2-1	CASSLDGLDSYNEQFF	TGCGCCAGCAGCTTGGATGGCCTAGACTCCTACAATGAGCAGTTCTTC
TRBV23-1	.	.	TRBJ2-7	CASSPKKTLIYEQYF	TGCGCCAGCAGTCCTAAGAAAACTCTCATCTACGAGCAGTACTTC
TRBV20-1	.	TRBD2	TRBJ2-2	CSARLLAGGVGELFF	TGCAGTGCTAGACTCCTAGCGGGAGGGGTCGGGGAGCTGTTTTTT
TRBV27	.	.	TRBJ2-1	CASSWGGRQFF	TGTGCCAGCAGTTGGGGAGGAAGGCAGTTCTTC
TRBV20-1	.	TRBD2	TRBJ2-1	CSAIGLAGVGGYNEQFF	TGCAGTGCTATCGGCCTAGCGGGAGTGGGCGGCTACAATGAGCAGTTCTTC
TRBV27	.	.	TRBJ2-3	CASSILTTPDTQYF	TGTGCCAGCAGTATACTGACAACCCCAGATACGCAGTATTTT
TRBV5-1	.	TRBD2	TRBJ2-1	CASSPGLAGAVENEQFF	TGCGCCAGCAGCCCAGGACTAGCGGGAGCTGTTGAGAATGAGCAGTTCTTC
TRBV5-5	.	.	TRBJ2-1	CASSPMYGVSSYNEQFF	TGTGCCAGCAGCCCGATGTATGGGGTCAGCTCCTACAATGAGCAGTTCTTC
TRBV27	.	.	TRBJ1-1	CASSFFGQGSTEAFF	.
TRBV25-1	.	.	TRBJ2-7	CASSEGMGYEQYF	TGTGCCAGCAGTGAGGGGATGGGGTACGAGCAGTACTTC
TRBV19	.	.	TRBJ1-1	CASSIFSFTEAFF	TGTGCCAGTAGTATATTCAGCTTCACTGAAGCTTTCTTT
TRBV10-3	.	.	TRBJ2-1	CAITGSGLMGPEQFF	TGTGCCATCACAGGGTCGGGACTCATGGGTCCTGAGCAGTTCTTC
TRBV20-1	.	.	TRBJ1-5	CSALRGDQPQHF	TGCAGCGCCTTAAGGGGGGACCAGCCCCAGCATTTT
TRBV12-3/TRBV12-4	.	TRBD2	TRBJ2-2	CASSLVLAGNTGELFF	TGTGCCAGCAGTTTAGTACTAGCGGGGAACACCGGGGAGCTGTTTTTT
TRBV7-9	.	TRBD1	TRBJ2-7	CASSSRDRSDEQYF	TGTGCCAGCAGCTCCCGGGACAGGAGCGACGAGCAGTACTTC
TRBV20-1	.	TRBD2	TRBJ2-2	CSALHSGRNTGELFF	TGCAGTGCTCTTCATAGCGGGAGGAACACCGGGGAGCTGTTTTTT
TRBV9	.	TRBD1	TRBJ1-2	CANSAGQGGNYGYTF	TGTGCCAACAGCGCGGGACAGGGTGGAAACTATGGCTACACCTTC
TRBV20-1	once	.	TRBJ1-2	CSARQEPNYGYTF	TGCAGTGCGAGACAGGAACCAAACTATGGCTACACCTTC
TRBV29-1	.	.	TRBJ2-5	CSVVGTQETQYF	TGCAGCGTGGTCGGTACCCAAGAGACCCAGTACTTC